This T cell receptor beta chain was documented in a study of molecular identifiers for immune sequencing clone quantification. Regarding the study as a whole: Spiked TCR RNA from one Jurkat cell reportedly showed up when mixed among 1 million or so naive cells.

Ten or more counts support this clonotype. Its antigen is as yet unknown. Germline V lookup: CDR1 LGHDT, CDR2 YNNKEL (reference sequence). This CDR3 is 15 amino acids long. V was pared by 0 bases and J by 14 bases, with 7 bases of the junction left unmatched. Bulk TCR libraries were made with methods that had been previously described and with listed TCR primers. TCRdb reanalysed the PCR reads using MiXCR and keeps one entry per CDR3 protein. Here the sample spans under 85,000 distinct CDR3 sequences, about a sixth being singletons. Source material for naive CD8 libraries was about 19,000 to 1,000,000 sorted cells, with 10%, 30% or 50% RNA. Naive CD8 T cell sorting was performed on the CD8+CD4-CCR7+CD45RA+ phenotype.

This chain uses TRBV3-1 with TRBJ2-1; 13 bases match TRBD2. What was sequenced was naive CD8+ T cells from blood, with Jurkat cell RNA spiked in. Stated subset: FACS-sorted CD8+CD4-CCR7+CD45RA+ naive T cells. The TCR comes from a human donor in good health. Some libraries in this study had Jurkat cell RNA spiked in. The CDR3 sequence is CASSQDDTSGRGEFF. As DNA, the CDR3 is TGTGCCAGCAGCCAAGATGACACTAGCGGGAGGGGGGAGTTCTTC.